This TCR beta chain was identified during a study of cytomegalovirus exposure and HLA in healthy donors. General observations from the study: Exclusion applied to some V segments, including TRBV6-2 and TRBV6-3, as they were indistinguishable.

The CDR3 is made up of 14 amino acids. The V gene's germline CDR1 is MNHEY and CDR2 SVGAGI. A few counts support this clone. Its antigen is as yet unknown. Mismatch with germline at one junction end may stem from a read error. Other DNA sequences from this sample encode an identical CDR3 as well. With 60 Vbeta and 13 Jbeta primers, the PCR was carried out. The table came from immunoSEQ multiplex PCR; TCRdb's copy has only in-frame clones and leaves some out. The sample consists of 90,000 to 150,000 clones, 70% to 80% of them appearing once. The V and J genes are TRBV6-5 and TRBJ1-6, with 7 bases lining up with TRBD1. The TCR comes from a man aged 45 to 65 in good health and CMV-seropositive. The sequencing input was PBMCs. Here the CDR3 DNA reads TGTGCCAGCGGTCGACAGGGTAGTAATTCCCCCCTCCACTTT. Its protein product is CASGRQGSNSPLHF.